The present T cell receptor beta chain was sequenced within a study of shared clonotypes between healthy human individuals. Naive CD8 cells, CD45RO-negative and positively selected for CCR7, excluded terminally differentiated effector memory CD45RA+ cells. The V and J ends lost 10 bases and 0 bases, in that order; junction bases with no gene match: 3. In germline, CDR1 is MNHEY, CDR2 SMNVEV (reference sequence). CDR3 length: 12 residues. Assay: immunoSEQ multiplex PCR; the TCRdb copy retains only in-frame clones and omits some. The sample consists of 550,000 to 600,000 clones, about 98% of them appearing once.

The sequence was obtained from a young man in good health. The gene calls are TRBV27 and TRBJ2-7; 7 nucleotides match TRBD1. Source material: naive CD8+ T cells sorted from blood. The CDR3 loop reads CATGDSSYEQYF. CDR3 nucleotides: TGTGCCACCGGGGACAGCTCCTACGAGCAGTACTTC.